The source of this T cell receptor (beta chain) is a study of cytomegalovirus exposure and HLA in healthy donors. PCR employed 60 Vbeta and 13 Jbeta primers. The repertoire was sequenced with immunoSEQ multiplex PCR; TCRdb's copy has only in-frame clones and lacks some. The sample has some 140,000 clones; approximately 79% are singletons. This CDR3 comprises 13 residues. J was trimmed by 5 bases and V by 6 bases; bases with no gene match: 5. The germline gives CDR1 SEHNR, CDR2 FQNEAQ (reference sequence). The table lists this clone with a few counts. The sample has other DNA sequences that encode this CDR3 too.

The receptor was isolated from a male donor in good health and CMV-seronegative. Sequenced sample: PBMCs. This rearrangement joins TRBV7-9 to TRBJ1-1, with TRBD1 identical over 8 bases. The CDR3 sequence: CASRPRGRTEAFF. CDR3 DNA sequence: TGTGCCAGCAGACCCAGGGGGCGGACTGAAGCTTTCTTT.